The clone carrying this T cell receptor (beta chain) has at least ten counts. V gave up 9 bases and J gave up 0 bases, with 11 bases separating them. Germline V CDR1 and CDR2: KGHDR, SFDVKD. CDR3 length: 13 residues. This sample was included in a study of Graves' ophthalmopathy and Graves' hyperthyroidism. RNA transcripts served as template for amplifying TCR beta CDR3 sequences. An initial RT-PCR round employing HTBI primers preceded a second-round multiplex PCR. TCRdb independently ran MiXCR on the multiplex PCR reads; one entry per CDR3 protein. The sample yields approximately 210,000 distinct CDR3 sequences, roughly a fifth seen once.

The sequencing input was peripheral blood. V is TRBV24-1 and J is TRBJ2-7; no clear D. This clonotype was sampled from a woman between 50 and 59 years old with Graves' ophthalmopathy. CDR3 DNA sequence: TGTGCCACCCTTAAGCTTTTCTCCTACGAGCAGTACTTC. Protein product: CATLKLFSYEQYF.